Listed below are T cell receptor beta chains from one sample, sequenced in a study of chemoradiotherapy in HPV16-positive cancers. Profiled with immunoSEQ multiplex PCR; TCRdb holds only in-frame clones, not every one. There are more than 12,000 clones in the sample; about nine tenths occur only once, and less than 3% lies in the top ten. Sequenced here: blood, sampled from a patient who underwent chemoradiotherapy. Receptor source: a human donor with HPV-associated anogenital cancer. The CDR3 runs from the conserved cysteine through the conserved F or W. The order of the fields is clone size, D gene, V gene, J gene, CDR3 length, CDR3 protein, CDR3 DNA. The D gene is left open where the match is weak. Clone size, where shown, is once, few, many, or a class for clones that have expanded.

-	TRBD2	TRBV7-9	TRBJ2-1	15	CASSNSGGTYNEQFF	TGTGCCAGCAGCAATAGCGGGGGAACCTACAATGAGCAGTTCTTC
-	TRBD2	TRBV15	TRBJ2-7	16	CATSSSSGGSSYEQYF	TGTGCCACCAGCAGTTCTAGCGGGGGGTCTTCCTACGAGCAGTACTTC
-	-	TRBV7-7	TRBJ2-1	13	CASSLEDREEQFF	TGTGCTAGCAGCTTAGAAGATCGGGAAGAGCAGTTCTTC
few	TRBD1	TRBV7-9	TRBJ1-6	16	CASSLGQGFYNSPLHF	TGTGCCAGCAGCCTCGGACAGGGATTCTATAATTCACCCCTCCACTTT
-	-	TRBV19	TRBJ1-1	17	CASSSSPGTFMNTEAFF	TGTGCCAGTAGTTCCTCCCCCGGGACCTTCATGAACACTGAAGCTTTCTTT
-	TRBD1	TRBV29-1	TRBJ1-5	17	CSGDRDRGRGANQPQHF	TGCAGCGGGGACCGGGACAGGGGGCGGGGAGCCAATCAGCCCCAGCATTTT
-	-	TRBV30	TRBJ2-7	12	CAWSVVGFEQYF	TGTGCCTGGAGTGTAGTAGGGTTCGAGCAGTACTTC
-	TRBD1	TRBV6-5	TRBJ1-2	13	CASSSPNRGECTF	TGTGCCAGCAGTTCCCCAAACAGGGGGGAGTGCACCTTC
-	-	TRBV19	TRBJ2-5	13	CASDGGRGETQYF	TGTGCCAGTGACGGGGGCCGTGGGGAGACCCAGTACTTC
-	-	TRBV5-4	TRBJ2-7	15	CASSLQAPSLGEQYF	TGTGCCAGCAGCTTGCAGGCTCCCTCCCTAGGCGAGCAGTACTTC
-	-	TRBV30	TRBJ1-1	14	CAWSVPEVKIEAFF	TGTGCCTGGAGTGTACCGGAGGTTAAAATTGAAGCTTTCTTT
once	-	TRBV11-2	TRBJ1-5	14	CASSLAGASQPQHF	TGTGCCAGCAGCTTAGCAGGGGCTAGTCAGCCCCAGCATTTT
-	TRBD2	TRBV5-1	TRBJ2-5	15	CASSLTSGEGETQYF	TGCGCCAGCAGCCTGACTAGCGGGGAGGGGGAGACCCAGTACTTC
once	TRBD2	TRBV4-1	TRBJ2-2	16	CASSQGLAGGIGELFF	TGCGCCAGCAGCCAAGGACTAGCGGGGGGCATCGGGGAGCTGTTTTTT
-	TRBD1	TRBV7-3	TRBJ2-1	18	CASSLTGRQGARVNEQFF	TGTGCCAGCAGCTTAACGGGCAGACAGGGGGCGAGAGTGAATGAGCAGTTCTTC
-	-	TRBV6-5	TRBJ2-7	16	CASSYEFRGRSYEQYF	TGTGCCAGCAGTTACGAATTCAGGGGTCGGTCCTACGAGCAGTACTTC
-	-	TRBV7-8	TRBJ1-5	13	CASSLESRRPQHF	TGTGCCAGCAGCTTAGAATCCAGGCGGCCCCAGCATTTT
-	TRBD2	TRBV9	TRBJ2-3	13	CASSAGGTDTQYF	TGTGCCAGCAGCGCCGGGGGGACAGATACGCAGTATTTT
-	-	TRBV7-2	TRBJ2-3	15	CASSFSSLTLDTQYF	TGTGCCAGCAGCTTTAGCTCCCTGACCCTCGATACGCAGTATTTT
-	-	TRBV11-3	TRBJ1-1	13	CASSNLLENEAFF	TGTGCCAGCAGCAACCTCCTAGAGAATGAAGCTTTCTTT
-	TRBD1	TRBV27	TRBJ2-3	15	CASSFQGASTDTQYF	TGTGCCAGCAGTTTTCAGGGGGCTAGCACAGATACGCAGTATTTT
-	-	TRBV11-2	TRBJ2-5	14	CASSSNSVRETQYF	TGTGCCAGCAGCTCCAATAGCGTGAGAGAGACCCAGTACTTC
-	-	TRBV7-9	TRBJ2-3	14	CASSLRSMGDTQYF	TGTGCCAGCAGCTTGCGCAGTATGGGGGATACGCAGTATTTT
-	-	TRBV6-5	TRBJ2-4	15	CASSAPRESKNIQYF	TGTGCCAGCAGTGCCCCCCGGGAGTCCAAAAACATTCAGTACTTC
-	-	TRBV15	TRBJ2-7	14	CATSRDARYYEQYF	TGTGCCACCAGCAGAGATGCGAGATATTACGAGCAGTACTTC
-	-	TRBV9	TRBJ1-2	15	CASSARQSAGNGYTF	TGTGCCAGCAGCGCCCGACAGTCTGCCGGTAATGGCTACACCTTC
-	TRBD1	TRBV9	TRBJ1-1	15	CASSESPGTGSEAFF	TGTGCCAGCAGCGAGTCCCCGGGGACAGGGAGTGAAGCTTTCTTT
-	TRBD1	TRBV18	TRBJ2-2	15	CASRGQGASTGELFF	TGTGCCAGCCGCGGACAGGGGGCTTCCACCGGGGAGCTGTTTTTT
-	-	TRBV7-6	TRBJ1-4	15	CASSKAGSINEKLFF	TGTGCCAGCAGCAAAGCAGGAAGTATTAATGAAAAACTGTTTTTT
-	-	TRBV2	TRBJ2-2	16	CASSGSGLPNTGELFF	TGTGCCAGCAGTGGGTCGGGGCTCCCGAACACCGGGGAGCTGTTTTTT
-	TRBD1	TRBV18	TRBJ2-7	11	CASSGTGEQYF	TGTGCCAGCTCCGGGACAGGCGAGCAGTACTTC
-	-	TRBV7-2	TRBJ2-5	16	CASSFSGASWEKTQYF	TGTGCCAGCAGCTTTTCTGGGGCTAGCTGGGAGAAGACCCAGTACTTC